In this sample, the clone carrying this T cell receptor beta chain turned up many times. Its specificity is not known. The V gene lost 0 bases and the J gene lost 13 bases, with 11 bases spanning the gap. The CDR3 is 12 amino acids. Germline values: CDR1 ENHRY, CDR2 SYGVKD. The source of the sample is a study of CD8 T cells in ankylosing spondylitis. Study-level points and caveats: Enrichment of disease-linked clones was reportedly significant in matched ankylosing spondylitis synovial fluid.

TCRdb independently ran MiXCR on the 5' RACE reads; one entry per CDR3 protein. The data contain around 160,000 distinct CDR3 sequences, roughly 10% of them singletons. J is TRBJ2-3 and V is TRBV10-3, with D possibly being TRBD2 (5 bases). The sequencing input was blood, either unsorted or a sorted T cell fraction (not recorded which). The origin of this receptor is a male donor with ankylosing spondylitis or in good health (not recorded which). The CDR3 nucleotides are TGTGCCATCAGTGAGTCGGCGGGTCCGGAGTATTTT. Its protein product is CAISESAGPEYF.